A selection of T cell receptor beta chains follows, all from one sample in a study of molecular identifiers for immune sequencing clone quantification. In TCRdb, the PCR reads were re-called with MiXCR into one record per CDR3 protein. The data show more than 450,000 distinct CDR3 sequences, 20% to 25% seen once. Sequenced: naive CD8+ T cells from blood, with Jurkat cell RNA spiked in. The receptors originated from a human donor in good health. Some libraries in this study had Jurkat cell RNA spiked in. Both conserved end residues are part of each CDR3. The D gene is left open where the match is weak. Clone size is not always given. Where it is, it says once, few, many or a class for expanded clones.

V	D	size	J	CDR3	DNA
TRBV9	TRBD2	many	TRBJ2-3	CASSRSLAGDTDTQYF	TGTGCCAGCAGCCGTAGCCTAGCGGGGGACACAGATACGCAGTATTTT
TRBV2	NA	few	TRBJ2-7	CASIVNSYEQYF	TGTGCCAGCATTGTAAACTCCTACGAGCAGTACTTC
TRBV20-1	NA	NA	TRBJ2-7	CSGTGTNTYEQYF	TGCAGTGGAACAGGCACAAATACCTACGAGCAGTACTTC
TRBV7-9	NA	NA	TRBJ1-1	CASSLGGSGSEAFF	TGTGCCAGCAGTCTGGGGGGGTCCGGGTCTGAAGCTTTCTTT
TRBV28	NA	many	TRBJ2-5	CASSPTGEGTQYF	TGTGCCAGCAGTCCTACAGGGGAGGGGACCCAGTACTTC
TRBV30	NA	many	TRBJ1-1	CAWSGGSGTEAFF	TGTGCCTGGAGTGGAGGGTCGGGCACTGAAGCTTTCTTT
TRBV6-5	TRBD1	NA	TRBJ2-7	CASSPPGTGGEQYF	TGTGCCAGCAGTCCCCCGGGGACAGGGGGCGAGCAGTACTTC
TRBV28	NA	few	TRBJ2-7	CASTGTALDEQYF	TGTGCCAGCACTGGGACGGCGTTAGACGAGCAGTACTTC
TRBV11-2	TRBD1	NA	TRBJ2-1	CASSLDPGQAEQFF	TGTGCCAGCAGCTTAGACCCCGGACAGGCCGAGCAGTTCTTC
TRBV11-2	NA	NA	TRBJ1-1	CASSLGRTNTEAFF	TGTGCCAGCAGCTTAGGACGGACGAACACTGAAGCTTTCTTT
TRBV12-3/TRBV12-4	NA	NA	TRBJ1-5	CASSLDLGTYSNQPQHF	TGTGCCAGCAGTTTAGATTTAGGAACATATAGCAATCAGCCCCAGCATTTT
TRBV24-1	NA	NA	TRBJ2-1	CATGGAEGGHYNEQFF	TGTGCCACCGGTGGAGCTGAGGGGGGCCACTACAATGAGCAGTTCTTC
TRBV5-5	NA	NA	TRBJ1-1	CAGSWGTEAFF	TGTGCCGGCAGCTGGGGGACAGAAGCTTTCTTT
TRBV29-1	NA	many	TRBJ2-7	CSVEEEVGGFGYEQYF	TGCAGCGTTGAAGAGGAGGTGGGGGGATTCGGGTACGAGCAGTACTTC
TRBV30	NA	many	TRBJ1-1	CAWRLGGRTEAFF	TGTGCCTGGAGGTTGGGGGGCCGCACTGAAGCTTTCTTT
TRBV7-2	NA	many	TRBJ2-3	CASLGTDTQYF	TGTGCCAGCCTCGGGACAGATACGCAGTATTTT
TRBV7-9	NA	many	TRBJ2-3	CASTTSPDTQYF	TGTGCCAGCACCACTAGCCCAGATACGCAGTATTTT
TRBV2	NA	few	TRBJ1-1	CASSEVYRGTEAFF	TGTGCCAGCAGTGAAGTGTACCGAGGCACTGAAGCTTTCTTT
TRBV4-3	NA	few	TRBJ2-7	CASSQGLDGSYEQYF	TGCGCCAGCAGCCAAGGGCTAGATGGGTCCTACGAGCAGTACTTC
TRBV12-3/TRBV12-4	TRBD2	NA	TRBJ2-2	CASRAGTSRAGELFF	TGTGCCAGCAGAGCAGGGACTAGCAGAGCCGGGGAGCTGTTTTTT
TRBV5-5	TRBD1	few	TRBJ2-7	CASSVLTGGYEQYF	TGTGCCAGCAGCGTGTTAACAGGGGGCTACGAGCAGTACTTC
TRBV7-9	TRBD1	many	TRBJ1-1	CASRPGTGTEAFF	TGTGCCAGCAGACCCGGGACAGGGACTGAAGCTTTCTTT
TRBV7-2	NA	NA	TRBJ2-7	CASSLEGGLSYEQYF	TGTGCCAGCAGCTTAGAGGGGGGACTATCCTACGAGCAGTACTTC
TRBV5-1	NA	NA	TRBJ2-1	CASSFTNEQFF	TGCGCCAGCAGCTTTACGAATGAGCAGTTCTTC
TRBV19	TRBD1	NA	TRBJ2-3	CASSSLTGVPDTQYF	TGTGCCAGTAGTTCGTTGACAGGGGTCCCAGATACGCAGTATTTT
TRBV6-2/TRBV6-3	NA	many	TRBJ2-1	CASSYKVGGNEQFF	TGTGCCAGCAGTTACAAGGTTGGGGGTAATGAGCAGTTCTTC
TRBV20-1	NA	few	TRBJ2-7	CSARDWAGGAYEQYF	TGCAGTGCTAGAGATTGGGCAGGGGGGGCCTACGAGCAGTACTTC
TRBV5-6	TRBD1	few	TRBJ2-3	CASSLSSRTGSTDTQYF	TGTGCCAGCAGCTTGAGTTCCCGGACAGGAAGCACAGATACGCAGTATTTT
TRBV4-3	NA	many	TRBJ1-5	CASSQSKYSNQPQHF	TGCGCCAGCAGCCAATCTAAGTATAGCAATCAGCCCCAGCATTTT
TRBV6-5	NA	many	TRBJ2-3	CASSYRTGRADTQYF	TGTGCCAGCAGTTACCGGACAGGGAGGGCAGATACGCAGTATTTT
TRBV12-3/TRBV12-4	NA	few	TRBJ2-2	CASSLGRGGELFF	TGTGCCAGCAGTTTGGGGCGGGGCGGGGAGCTGTTTTTT
TRBV15	NA	NA	TRBJ2-1	CAASRRAGGFNEQFF	TGTGCCGCCAGCAGGAGGGCAGGGGGGTTCAATGAGCAGTTCTTC
TRBV11-2	NA	many	TRBJ2-7	CASSPGQRSYEQYF	TGTGCCAGCAGCCCCGGACAGCGCTCCTACGAGCAGTACTTC
TRBV9	TRBD2	NA	TRBJ2-3	CASSGLAGVTDTQYF	TGTGCCAGCAGCGGACTAGCGGGAGTTACAGATACGCAGTATTTT
TRBV3-1	TRBD2	NA	TRBJ2-5	CASSPLAGEQETQYF	TGTGCCAGCAGCCCACTAGCGGGCGAACAAGAGACCCAGTACTTC
TRBV7-9	NA	few	TRBJ2-4	CASSLPWGGKNIQYF	TGTGCCAGCAGCCTACCGTGGGGTGGCAAAAACATTCAGTACTTC
TRBV24-1	TRBD2	NA	TRBJ2-5	CATSGERETQETQYF	TGTGCCACCAGTGGGGAGCGGGAGACACAAGAGACCCAGTACTTC
TRBV11-2	NA	few	TRBJ2-7	CASSSRRTFDYEQYF	TGTGCCAGCAGCTCTCGTCGGACATTCGACTACGAGCAGTACTTC
TRBV7-3	TRBD2	few	TRBJ2-2	CASSLTFGTSGTQYQMNTGELFF	TGTGCCAGCAGCTTAACGTTTGGGACTAGCGGGACCCAATACCAAATGAACACCGGGGAGCTGTTTTTT
TRBV4-3	NA	many	TRBJ1-2	CASSQDTGLGGYTF	TGCGCCAGCAGCCAAGATACAGGGCTTGGTGGCTACACCTTC
TRBV2	NA	NA	TRBJ2-5	CASSEGSWETQYF	TGTGCCAGCAGTGAAGGCAGCTGGGAGACCCAGTACTTC
TRBV6-6	NA	many	TRBJ2-7	CASSYRSTSFNEQYF	TGTGCCAGCAGTTACCGCTCGACTAGTTTTAACGAGCAGTACTTC